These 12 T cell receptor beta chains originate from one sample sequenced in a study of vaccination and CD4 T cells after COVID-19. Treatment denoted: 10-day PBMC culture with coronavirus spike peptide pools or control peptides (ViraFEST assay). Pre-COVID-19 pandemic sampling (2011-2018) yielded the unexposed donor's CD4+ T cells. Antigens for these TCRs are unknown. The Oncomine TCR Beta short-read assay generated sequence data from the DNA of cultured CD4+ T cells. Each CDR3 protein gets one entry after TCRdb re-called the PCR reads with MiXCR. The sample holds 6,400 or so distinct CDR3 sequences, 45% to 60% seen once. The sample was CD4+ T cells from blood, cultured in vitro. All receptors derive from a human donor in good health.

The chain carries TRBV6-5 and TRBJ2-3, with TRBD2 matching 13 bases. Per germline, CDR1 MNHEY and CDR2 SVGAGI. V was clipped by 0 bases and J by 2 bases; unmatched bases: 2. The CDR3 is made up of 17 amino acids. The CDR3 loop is CASSYSGTSGNTDTQYF. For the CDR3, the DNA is TGTGCCAGCAGTTACTCCGGGACTAGCGGGAACACAGATACGCAGTATTTT.

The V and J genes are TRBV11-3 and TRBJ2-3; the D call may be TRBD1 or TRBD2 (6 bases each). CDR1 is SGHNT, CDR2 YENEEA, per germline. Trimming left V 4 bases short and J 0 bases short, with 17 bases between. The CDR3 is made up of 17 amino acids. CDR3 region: CASSSRLGGGSTDTQYF. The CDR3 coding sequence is TGTGCCAGCAGCTCCCGCTTGGGGGGCGGGAGCACAGATACGCAGTATTTT. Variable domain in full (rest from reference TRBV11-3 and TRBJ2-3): EAGVVQSPRYKIIEKKQPVAFWCNPISGHNTLYWYLQNLGQGPELLIRYENEEAVDDSQLPKDRFSAERLKGVDSTLKIQPAELGDSAVYLCASSSRLGGGSTDTQYFGPGTRLTVL.

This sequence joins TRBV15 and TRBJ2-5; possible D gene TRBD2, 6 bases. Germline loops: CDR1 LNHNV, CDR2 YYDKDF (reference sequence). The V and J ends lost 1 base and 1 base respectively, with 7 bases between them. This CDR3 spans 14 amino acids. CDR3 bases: TGTGCCACCAGCAGAGTGGGGGGCCAAGAGACCCAGTACTTC. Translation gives CATSRVGGQETQYF.

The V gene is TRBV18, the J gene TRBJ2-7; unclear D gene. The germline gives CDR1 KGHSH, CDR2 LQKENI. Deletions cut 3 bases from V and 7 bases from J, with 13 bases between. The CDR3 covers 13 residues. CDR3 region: CASSPQAVGEQYF. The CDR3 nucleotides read TGTGCCAGCTCACCCCAAGCTGTTGGGGAGCAGTACTTC.

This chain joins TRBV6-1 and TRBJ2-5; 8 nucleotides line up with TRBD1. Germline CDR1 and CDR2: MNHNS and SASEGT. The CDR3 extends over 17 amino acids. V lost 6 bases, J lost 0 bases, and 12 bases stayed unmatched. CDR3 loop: CASRRGTGVGHQETQYF. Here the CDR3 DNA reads TGTGCCAGCAGGCGCGGGACAGGCGTCGGCCACCAAGAGACCCAGTACTTC.

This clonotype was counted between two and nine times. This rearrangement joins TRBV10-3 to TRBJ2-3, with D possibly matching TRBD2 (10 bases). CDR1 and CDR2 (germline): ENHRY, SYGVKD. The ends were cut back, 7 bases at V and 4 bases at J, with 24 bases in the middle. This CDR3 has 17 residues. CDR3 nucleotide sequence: TGTGCCATCAACGGACAGGGGCGACTAGCGGGCGCAGATACGCAGTATTTT. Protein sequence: CAINGQGRLAGADTQYF.

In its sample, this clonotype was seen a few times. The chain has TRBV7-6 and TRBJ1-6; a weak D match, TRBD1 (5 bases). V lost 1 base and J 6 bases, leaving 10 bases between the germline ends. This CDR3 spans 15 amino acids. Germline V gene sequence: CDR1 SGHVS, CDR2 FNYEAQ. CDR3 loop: CASSLVWDGNSPLHF. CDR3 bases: TGTGCCAGCAGCTTAGTATGGGACGGTAATTCACCCCTCCACTTT.

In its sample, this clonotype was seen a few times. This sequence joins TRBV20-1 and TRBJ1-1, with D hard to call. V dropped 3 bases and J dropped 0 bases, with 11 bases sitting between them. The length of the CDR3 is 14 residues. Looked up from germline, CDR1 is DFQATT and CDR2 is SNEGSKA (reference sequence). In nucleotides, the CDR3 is TGCAGTGCTAGGAAAGGCCAGATGAACACTGAAGCTTTCTTT. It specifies CSARKGQMNTEAFF.

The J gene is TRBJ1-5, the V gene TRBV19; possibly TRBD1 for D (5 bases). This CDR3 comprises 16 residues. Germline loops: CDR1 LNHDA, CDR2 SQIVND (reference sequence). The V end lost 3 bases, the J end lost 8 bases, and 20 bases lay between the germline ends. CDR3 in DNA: TGTGCCAGTAGTATCGGGGCGGGGTCTTATCGGGAGCCCCAGCATTTT. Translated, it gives CASSIGAGSYREPQHF.

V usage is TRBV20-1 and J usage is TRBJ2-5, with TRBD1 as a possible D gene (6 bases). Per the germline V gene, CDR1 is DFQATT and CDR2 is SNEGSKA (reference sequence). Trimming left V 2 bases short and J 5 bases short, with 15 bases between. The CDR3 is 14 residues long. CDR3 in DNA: TGCAGTGCTAGATTAGCAGGGGTTTGGGAGACCCAGTACTTC. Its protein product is CSARLAGVWETQYF.

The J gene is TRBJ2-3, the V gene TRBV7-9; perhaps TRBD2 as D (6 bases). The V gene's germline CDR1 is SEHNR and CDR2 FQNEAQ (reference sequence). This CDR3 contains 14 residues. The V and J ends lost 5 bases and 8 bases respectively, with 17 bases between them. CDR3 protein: CASSPAGGSPTQYF. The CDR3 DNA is TGTGCCAGCAGCCCCGCCGGGGGAAGTCCTACGCAGTATTTT.

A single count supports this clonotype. The CDR3: CASSIQGTYGYTF. The CDR3 nucleotides are TGTGCCAGTAGTATTCAGGGAACCTATGGCTACACCTTC. This sequence joins TRBV19 and TRBJ1-2; a weak D match, TRBD1 (5 bases). Trimming stripped 3 bases from V and 4 bases from J, with 9 bases between. Germline CDR1 is LNHDA and CDR2 is SQIVND (reference sequence). The CDR3 covers 13 residues.